This note documents a single TCR beta chain sequence. The sample comes from a study of blood T cell repertoires in COVID-19. Study background: Spain, Italy and the United States supplied samples that represented acute and convalescent COVID-19. T cells, B-cell-depleted T cells, or PBMCs supplied cDNA or gDNA.

Per the authors' pipeline: Amplification of reference gene primers provided the estimated nucleated cell counts. Clones were read by immunoSEQ multiplex PCR, and TCRdb kept only the in-frame ones, dropping some. The DNA was the basis for D and trimming; V, J and clone size are from that table. Counted here are around 200,000 clones, approximately 87% occurring once; the ten biggest clones make up 0.7% to 0.9%. The germline CDR1 and CDR2 sequences are MNHEY and SVGAGI. The CDR3 is 14 amino acids. Trimming removed 5 bases from V and 4 bases from J, with 12 bases in between. Sequencing input: peripheral blood. This receptor was obtained from a woman aged 18-30 years who had recovered from COVID-19. The gene calls are TRBV6-5 and TRBJ2-1; maybe TRBD2 (5 bases). DNA of the CDR3: TGTGCCAGCAGTACCGGACGGGAATACAATGAGCAGTTCTTC. This translates into CASSTGREYNEQFF.